This TCR beta chain was recovered during a study of graft-versus-host responses after intestinal transplantation. Overall study: Recipients had multivisceral, liver-intestinal, or isolated intestinal transplants. Once they had received anti-thymocyte globulin induction, all recipients took tacrolimus and steroids for around 3 years.

Whole-study results and caveats: Patients with graft-donor T cell macrochimerism had high graft-versus-host to host-versus-graft clonal ratios in allografts.

Profiling relied on immunoSEQ multiplex PCR, and the TCRdb table lists in-frame clones only, not all of them. The sample records 75,000 to 100,000 clones, roughly four fifths being singletons. As concerns this clone: Its antigen remains unknown.

Looked up from germline, CDR1 is SGDLS and CDR2 is YYNGEE. This CDR3 contains 15 residues. Trimming took off 4 bases at V and 7 bases at J, with 18 bases between the two ends. The source of this sequence is a human donor who received an intestinal transplant. This rearrangement joins TRBV9 to TRBJ2-1; tentatively, D is TRBD1 (6 bases). This sample comprised unstimulated CD8+ T cells sorted from spleen or lymph node cells, obtained before intestinal transplant. CDR3 residues: CASSPRGQGKNEQFF. CDR3 DNA: TGTGCCAGCAGCCCCAGGGGTCAGGGTAAGAATGAGCAGTTCTTC.